These 5 T cell receptor beta chains were all obtained from the same sample, sequenced in a study of blood T cell repertoires in COVID-19. The data were produced by immunoSEQ multiplex PCR, yet TCRdb's version contains in-frame clones alone and is incomplete. In the table there are about 400,000 clones, approximately 86% of which are singletons. Sequencing was carried out using peripheral blood. These receptors were collected from a woman aged 60 to 75 with COVID-19, enrolled during active disease.

The rearrangement joins TRBV11-3 to TRBJ2-6; perhaps TRBD2 as D (6 bases). This CDR3 contains 14 residues. V shed 7 bases and J shed 0 bases, with 7 bases lying between them. Germline V gives CDR1 SGHNT, CDR2 YENEEA. This CDR3 is CASMGGSGANVLTF. In DNA, the CDR3 is TGTGCCAGCATGGGGGGCTCTGGGGCCAACGTCCTGACTTTC.

The V call is TRBV28, the J call TRBJ1-4, with TRBD1 identical over 11 bases. The CDR3 is made up of 16 amino acids. CDR1 and CDR2 from the germline V gene are MDHEN and SYDVKM. V gave up 5 bases and J gave up 6 bases; unmatched junction bases: 8. Here the CDR3 reads CASSTSGQGADEKLFF. The DNA for the CDR3 is TGTGCCAGCAGTACGAGCGGACAGGGGGCTGATGAAAAACTGTTTTTT.

V gene TRBV6-5 combines with J gene TRBJ1-2; 8 bases fit TRBD1. V lost 5 bases, J lost 7 bases, and 9 bases stayed unmatched. Germline CDR1 MNHEY, CDR2 SVGAGI. This CDR3 comprises 14 residues. The CDR3 DNA reads as TGTGCCAGCAGTACCGGACAGGGTGGATTTGGCTACACCTTC. Amino acid sequence: CASSTGQGGFGYTF.

This rearrangement joins TRBV18 to TRBJ2-7; D call uncertain. The CDR3 is 14 residues long. Germline CDR1 reads KGHSH; CDR2 reads LQKENI. Trimming left V 0 bases short and J 3 bases short, with 9 bases between. The CDR3 here is CASSPPSGHYEQYF. CDR3 sequence (DNA): TGTGCCAGCTCACCACCGTCAGGCCACTACGAGCAGTACTTC.

V gene TRBV30 combines with J gene TRBJ1-5, with TRBD1 as a possible D gene (5 bases). Trimming took 1 base from V and 0 from J, leaving 13 bases between them. The germline gives CDR1 GTSNPN, CDR2 SVGIG (reference sequence). This CDR3 comprises 16 residues. In nucleotides, the CDR3 is TGTGCCTGGAGTGAGTGGCAGGGCCCTAGCAATCAGCCCCAGCATTTT. Translating it yields CAWSEWQGPSNQPQHF.